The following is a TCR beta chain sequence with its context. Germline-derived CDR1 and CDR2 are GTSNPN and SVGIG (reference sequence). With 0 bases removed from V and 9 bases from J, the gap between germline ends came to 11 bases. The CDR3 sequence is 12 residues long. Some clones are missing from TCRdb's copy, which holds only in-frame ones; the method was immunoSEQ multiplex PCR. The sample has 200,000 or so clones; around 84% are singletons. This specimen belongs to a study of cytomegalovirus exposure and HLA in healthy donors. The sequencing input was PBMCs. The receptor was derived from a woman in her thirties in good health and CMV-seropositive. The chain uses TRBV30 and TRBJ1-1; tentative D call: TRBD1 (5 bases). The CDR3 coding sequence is TGTGCCTGGAGTGTTACCAGGGTCCAAGCTTTCTTT. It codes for CAWSVTRVQAFF.